Below, 11 T cell receptor beta chains from the same sample are listed, as sequenced in a study of cytomegalovirus exposure and HLA in healthy donors. Sequencing used immunoSEQ multiplex PCR; TCRdb keeps in-frame clones, though not all of them. The sample contains 250,000 to 350,000 clones, around 86% of which appear only once. The sequenced material came from PBMCs. The receptor set was obtained from a woman aged 18-35 years in good health and CMV-seronegative.

The gene calls are TRBV6-5 and TRBJ1-1; tentatively, D is TRBD1 (6 bases). The CDR3 totals 14 residues. V shed 5 bases and J shed 6 bases, with 16 bases lying between them. Germline-derived CDR1 and CDR2 are MNHEY and SVGAGI. In DNA, the CDR3 is TGTGCCAGCAGTCCAGGACAGCTTGGCGCTGAAGCTTTCTTT. This encodes CASSPGQLGAEAFF.

The chain uses TRBV4-1 and TRBJ2-1; 10 nucleotides line up with TRBD2. Germline V lookup: CDR1 MGHRA, CDR2 YSYEKL. This CDR3 is built from 17 residues. Trimming cost V 0 bases and J 12 bases; bases outside gene matches: 14. The CDR3 loop reads CASSQDVLAGVVRVQFF. The CDR3 nucleotides are TGCGCCAGCAGCCAAGATGTCCTAGCGGGAGTAGTAAGGGTGCAGTTCTTC.

The chain employs TRBV6-1 and TRBJ2-7, with 8 bases aligning to TRBD2. The V segment lost 4 bases and the J segment 4 bases; nucleotides outside the gene matches: 12. From germline, CDR1 is MNHNS and CDR2 SASEGT. The CDR3 length is 16 residues. Here the CDR3 DNA reads TGTGCCAGCAGTGCCCTCGGGGGGGCGTCAGGTTACGAGCAGTACTTC. It is translated as CASSALGGASGYEQYF.

J is TRBJ2-5 and V is TRBV4-1; 9 nucleotides agree with TRBD2. The ends lost 0 bases at V and 5 bases at J; junction bases unmatched: 10. Germline CDR1 and CDR2: MGHRA and YSYEKL. This CDR3 is built from 17 residues. In nucleotides, the CDR3 is TGCGCCAGCAGCCAAGATAATAGGGCGGGAGGGAGTGAGACCCAGTACTTC. Protein product: CASSQDNRAGGSETQYF.

The genes are TRBV5-6 and TRBJ2-2, with D unresolved. Germline-derived CDR1 and CDR2 are SGHDT and YYEEEE. This CDR3 spans 14 amino acids. The V end was cut by 4 bases, the J end by 4 bases, with 11 bases between. The CDR3 loop is CASSPETGTGELFF. CDR3 nucleotides: TGTGCCAGCAGCCCTGAGACGGGCACCGGGGAGCTGTTTTTT.

The V gene is TRBV18, the J gene TRBJ1-1, with 8 bases that match TRBD1. CDR1 and CDR2 (germline): KGHSH, LQKENI. The V gene end was trimmed by 3 bases and the J gene end by 5 bases; junction bases not matched to a gene: 5. This CDR3 has 14 residues. The CDR3 region has the DNA TGTGCCAGCTCACCGGACAGGGTTTTGACTGAAGCTTTCTTT. Protein: CASSPDRVLTEAFF.

The rearrangement uses TRBV7-6 and TRBJ1-1; D unclear. This CDR3 is built from 12 residues. Trimming cost V 3 bases and J 6 bases, with 8 bases left between them. Germline V gene lookup returns CDR1 SGHVS and CDR2 FNYEAQ. The CDR3: CASSFSASEAFF. The CDR3 DNA follows: TGTGCCAGCAGCTTCAGCGCCTCTGAAGCTTTCTTT.

The chain is built from TRBV5-6 and TRBJ2-1; D is unresolved. With 0 bases removed from V and 8 bases from J, the gap between germline ends came to 12 bases. Per germline, CDR1 SGHDT and CDR2 YYEEEE. The CDR3 totals 14 residues. In DNA, the CDR3 is TGTGCCAGCAGCTTGGCCTTATCCGGTTATGAGCAGTTCTTC. Translated, it gives CASSLALSGYEQFF. The full variable domain, with the rest looked up from reference TRBV5-6 and TRBJ2-1, is DAGVTQSPTHLIKTRGQQVTLRCSPKSGHDTVSWYQQALGQGPQFIFQYYEEEERQRGNFPDRFSGHQFPNYSSELNVNALLLGDSALYLCASSLALSGYEQFFGPGTRLTVL.

The rearrangement links TRBV27 to TRBJ1-4; D is unclear. The length of the CDR3 is 16 residues. Germline CDR1 MNHEY, CDR2 SMNVEV (reference sequence). Between the trimmed V and J ends, which lost 3 bases and 6 bases, there was a span of 17 bases. CDR3 amino acids: CASSFVRSGEYEKLFF. In DNA form, the CDR3 reads TGTGCCAGCAGTTTCGTCAGGTCCGGGGAGTATGAAAAACTGTTTTTT.

The rearrangement uses TRBV10-3 and TRBJ1-5; possibly TRBD1 for D (6 bases). Per germline, CDR1 ENHRY and CDR2 SYGVKD. The CDR3 is 12 amino acids. V was trimmed by 8 bases and J by 5 bases, leaving 10 bases between them. The CDR3 DNA sequence: TGTGCCATCGGACAGACTTATCAGCCCCAGCATTTT. It codes for CAIGQTYQPQHF.

This sequence joins TRBV6-5 and TRBJ2-1; D gene unclear. The length of the CDR3 is 14 residues. CDR1 is MNHEY, CDR2 SVGAGI, per germline. V was trimmed by 6 bases and J by 5 bases, leaving 14 bases between them. The CDR3 reads CASSPASADNEQFF. The CDR3 nucleotides read TGTGCCAGCAGCCCAGCCAGCGCCGACAATGAGCAGTTCTTC.